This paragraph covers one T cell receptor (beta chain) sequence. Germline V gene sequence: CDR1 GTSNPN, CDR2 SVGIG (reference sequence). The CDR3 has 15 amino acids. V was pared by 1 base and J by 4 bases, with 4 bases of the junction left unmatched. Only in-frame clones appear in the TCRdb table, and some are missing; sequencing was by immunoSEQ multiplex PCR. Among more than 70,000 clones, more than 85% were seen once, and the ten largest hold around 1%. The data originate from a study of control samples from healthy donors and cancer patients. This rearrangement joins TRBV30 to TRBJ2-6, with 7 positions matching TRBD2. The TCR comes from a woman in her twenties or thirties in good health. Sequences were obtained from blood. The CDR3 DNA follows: TGTGCCTGGAGTGAGGCAGCGGGAGGGGCCAACGTCCTGACTTTC. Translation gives CAWSEAAGGANVLTF.